The 7 T cell receptor beta chains listed next were all sequenced from one sample in a study of CD8+ T cells in alopecia areata. Treatment defined: oral pan-JAK inhibitor, 5-10 mg twice daily. Investigators isolated RNA and reverse transcribed it into cDNA to act as the sequencing template. Clones were sequenced by immunoSEQ multiplex PCR, and TCRdb holds only the in-frame ones, with some missing. The table lists approximately 200,000 clones, over 40% of them singletons, with over 2.5% in the top ten. The sequencing here drew on CD4+ T cells sorted from blood, taken between weeks 36 and 40, from a patient treated with tofacitinib. These receptors originate from a human donor with alopecia areata.

CDR3 sequence (DNA): TGTGCCAGCAGCACCGGGACAGACTATGGCTACACCTTC. This gives the protein CASSTGTDYGYTF. The rearrangement links TRBV2 to TRBJ1-2; 7 positions match TRBD1. The V gene's germline CDR1 is SNHLY and CDR2 FYNNEI. J gave up 3 bases and V 6 bases, and 4 bases lay outside the gene matches. CDR3 size: 13 residues.

The sample holds a few counts of this clone. This chain connects TRBV5-1 to TRBJ2-7; D is possibly TRBD2 (6 bases). The CDR3 has 14 residues. The germline CDR1 and CDR2 sequences are SGHRS and YFSETQ. V was shortened by 0 bases and J by 3 bases, with 10 bases between the two germline ends. This chain's CDR3 is CASSLGERVYEQYF. Written as DNA, the CDR3 is TGCGCCAGCAGCTTGGGCGAGCGGGTCTACGAGCAGTACTTC.

This clone was counted many times. This sequence joins TRBV7-2 and TRBJ2-6; D call uncertain. CDR3 length: 14 amino acids. V was shortened by 3 bases and J by 1 base, with 4 bases between the two germline ends. Looked up from germline, CDR1 is SGHTA and CDR2 is FQGNSA. The CDR3 here is CASSFASGANVLTF. The CDR3, as DNA: TGTGCCAGCAGCTTTGCATCTGGGGCCAACGTCCTGACTTTC.

This clone was picked up a small number of times. The chain uses TRBV28 and TRBJ1-2; TRBD1 matches 7 bases. This CDR3 region has 15 residues. V was pared by 4 bases and J by 3 bases, with 8 bases of the junction left unmatched. Germline assignment: CDR1 MDHEN and CDR2 SYDVKM. Written as DNA, the CDR3 is TGTGCCAGCAGTTATGCCTCTCAGGGGGACTATGGCTACACCTTC. Protein product: CASSYASQGDYGYTF.

V gene TRBV11-2 combines with J gene TRBJ2-5, with D possibly matching TRBD1 (6 bases). The V end was cut by 0 bases, the J end by 1 base, with 9 bases between. Germline V CDR1 and CDR2: SGHAT, FQNNGV. The CDR3 loop spans 15 amino acids. The CDR3 protein is CASSLDLDSQETQYF. In DNA form, the CDR3 reads TGTGCCAGCAGCTTAGATTTGGACAGCCAAGAGACCCAGTACTTC.

The genes are TRBV11-2 and TRBJ1-2; D might be TRBD1 (5 bases). V lost 5 bases and J lost 3, with 13 bases in between. The CDR3 extends over 14 amino acids. Germline CDR1 reads SGHAT; CDR2 reads FQNNGV. CDR3 in DNA: TGTGCCAGCAGCCTATCAGGACAACACTATGGCTACACCTTC. This codes for CASSLSGQHYGYTF.

The genes are TRBV27 and TRBJ1-2; D is perhaps TRBD1 (6 bases). Germline V gene lookup returns CDR1 MNHEY and CDR2 SMNVEV (reference sequence). The V and J ends lost 0 bases and 8 bases respectively, with 22 bases between them. This CDR3 spans 17 amino acids. CDR3 amino acids: CASSLSMGRRGATGYTF. The CDR3 nucleotides read TGTGCCAGCAGTTTATCGATGGGTCGTCGGGGGGCGACCGGCTACACCTTC.